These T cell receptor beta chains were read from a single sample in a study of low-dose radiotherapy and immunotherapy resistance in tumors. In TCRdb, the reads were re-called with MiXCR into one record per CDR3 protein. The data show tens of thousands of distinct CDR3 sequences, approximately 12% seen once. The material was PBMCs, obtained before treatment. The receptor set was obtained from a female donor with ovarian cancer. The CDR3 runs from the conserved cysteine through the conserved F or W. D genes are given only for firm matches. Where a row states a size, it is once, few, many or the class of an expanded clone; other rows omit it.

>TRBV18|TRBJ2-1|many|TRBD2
CASSPRGGEGNEQFF
TGTGCCAGCTCACCTCGGGGAGGGGAGGGCAATGAGCAGTTCTTC
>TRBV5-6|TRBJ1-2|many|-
CASSLEVRVGYGYTF
TGTGCCAGCAGCTTGGAGGTCAGGGTAGGGTATGGCTACACCTTC
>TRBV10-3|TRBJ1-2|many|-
CAISQTGRYGYTF
TGTGCCATCAGTCAAACAGGAAGATATGGCTACACCTTC
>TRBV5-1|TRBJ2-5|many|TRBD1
CASSLASTGGKETQYF
TGCGCCAGCAGCTTGGCTAGTACAGGGGGCAAAGAGACCCAGTACTTC
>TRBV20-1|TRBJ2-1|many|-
CSARDLGSQGKNEQFF
TGCAGTGCTAGAGATTTGGGGAGCCAGGGAAAGAATGAGCAGTTCTTC
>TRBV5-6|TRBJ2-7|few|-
CASSTGLLYEQYF
TGTGCCAGCAGCACCGGACTACTCTACGAGCAGTACTTC
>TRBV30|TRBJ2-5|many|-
CAWTPGETQYF
TGTGCCTGGACCCCTGGGGAGACCCAGTACTTC
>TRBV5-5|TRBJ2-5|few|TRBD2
CASSPGGPGETQYF
TGTGCCAGCAGCCCGGGGGGGCCGGGGGAGACCCAGTACTTC
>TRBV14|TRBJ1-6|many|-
CASSQGIALHF
TGTGCCAGCAGCCAGGGGATCGCCCTCCACTTT
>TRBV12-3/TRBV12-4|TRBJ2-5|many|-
CASSLALPSWETQYF
TGTGCCAGCAGTTTAGCGCTCCCTTCCTGGGAGACCCAGTACTTC
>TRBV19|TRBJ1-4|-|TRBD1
CASSTSGTGLKKLFF
TGTGCCAGTAGTACGTCCGGGACAGGGTTGAAAAAACTGTTTTTT
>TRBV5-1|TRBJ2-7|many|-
CASRSLSEQYF
TGCGCCAGCAGAAGCCTCTCAGAGCAGTACTTC
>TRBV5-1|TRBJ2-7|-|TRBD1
CASRTNHTGQGREQYF
TGCGCCAGCAGAACCAACCATACAGGACAGGGCCGAGAGCAGTACTTC
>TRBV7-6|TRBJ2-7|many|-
CASSPDRAPEREQYF
TGTGCCAGCAGCCCCGACCGGGCCCCCGAGAGGGAGCAGTACTTC
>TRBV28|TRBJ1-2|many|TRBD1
CASSFPFAGGYYGYTF
TGTGCCAGCAGTTTCCCCTTTGCAGGGGGCTATTATGGCTACACCTTC
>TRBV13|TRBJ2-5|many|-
CASSLEETQYF
TGTGCCAGCAGCTTAGAGGAGACCCAGTACTTC
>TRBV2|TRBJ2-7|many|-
CASSRLPGSSYEQYF
TGTGCCAGCAGTCGATTACCGGGGAGCTCCTACGAGCAGTACTTC
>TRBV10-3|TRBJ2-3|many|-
CAISDQGQTDTQYF
TGTGCCATCAGTGACCAAGGACAAACAGATACGCAGTATTTT
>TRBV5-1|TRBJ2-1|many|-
CASSLRPEPNNEQFF
TGCGCCAGCAGCTTGCGCCCAGAACCAAACAATGAGCAGTTCTTC
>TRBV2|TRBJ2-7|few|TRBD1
CASIQDRFAYEQYF
TGTGCCAGCATCCAGGACAGGTTTGCCTACGAGCAGTACTTC
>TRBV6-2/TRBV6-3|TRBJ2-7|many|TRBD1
CASSSPRTGRHYEQYF
TGTGCCAGCAGTTCCCCAAGGACAGGTCGACACTACGAGCAGTACTTC
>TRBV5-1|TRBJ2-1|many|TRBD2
CASSLALLAGGLINNEQFF
TGCGCCAGCAGCTTGGCTCTCCTAGCGGGGGGGCTAATAAACAATGAGCAGTTCTTC
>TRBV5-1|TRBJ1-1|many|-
CASSGAWGSEAFF
TGCGCCAGCAGCGGGGCTTGGGGTTCTGAAGCTTTCTTT
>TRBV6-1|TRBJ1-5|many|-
CASSAGTTSNQPQHF
TGTGCCAGCAGTGCCGGGACAACGAGCAATCAGCCCCAGCATTTT
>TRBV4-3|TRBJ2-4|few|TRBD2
CASGSGGAKNIQYF
TGCGCCAGCGGGAGCGGGGGGGCCAAAAACATTCAGTACTTC
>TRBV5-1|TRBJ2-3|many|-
CASSTRQYTDTQYF
TGCGCCAGCAGCACACGACAGTACACAGATACGCAGTATTTT
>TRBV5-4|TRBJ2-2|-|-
CASSEHTGELFFF
-
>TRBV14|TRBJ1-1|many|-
CASSQDTLVAFF
TGTGCCAGCAGCCAAGACACATTGGTGGCTTTCTTT
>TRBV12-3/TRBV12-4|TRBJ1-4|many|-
CASSFRTLGRLFF
TGTGCCAGCAGTTTCCGGACACTAGGACGACTGTTTTTT
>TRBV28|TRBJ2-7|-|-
CASSLDVARTSSYEQYF
TGTGCCAGCAGTTTAGACGTAGCGCGGACGAGCTCCTACGAGCAGTACTTC
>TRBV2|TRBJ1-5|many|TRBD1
CASSPKGQGNQPQHF
TGTGCCAGCAGTCCAAAAGGACAGGGCAATCAGCCCCAGCATTTT
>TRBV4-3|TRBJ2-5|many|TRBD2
CASRRGEGILETQYF
TGCGCCAGCAGACGGGGGGAGGGGATATTAGAGACCCAGTACTTC
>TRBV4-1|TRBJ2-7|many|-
CASSQGPTRGSYEQYF
TGCGCCAGCAGCCAAGGCCCGACTAGAGGTTCCTACGAGCAGTACTTC
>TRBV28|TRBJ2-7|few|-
CASSLWIYEQYF
TGTGCCAGCAGTTTATGGATCTACGAGCAGTACTTC
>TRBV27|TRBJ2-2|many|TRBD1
CASSLWAGGIANTGELFF
TGTGCCAGCAGTTTATGGGCAGGGGGCATCGCGAACACCGGGGAGCTGTTTTTT
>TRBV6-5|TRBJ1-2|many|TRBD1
CASRSTGDYGYTF
TGTGCCAGCAGATCGACAGGGGACTATGGCTACACCTTC
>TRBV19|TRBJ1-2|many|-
CASRTGMIGYTF
TGTGCCAGTAGGACCGGGATGATTGGCTACACCTTC
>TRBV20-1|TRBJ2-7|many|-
CSATESYEQYF
TGCAGTGCTACAGAGTCCTACGAGCAGTACTTC
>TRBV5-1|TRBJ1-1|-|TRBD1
CASSVQGSAEAFF
TGCGCCAGCAGCGTACAGGGGAGCGCTGAAGCTTTCTTT
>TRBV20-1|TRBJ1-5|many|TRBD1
CSARDRASQPQHF
TGCAGTGCCAGGGACAGGGCATCACAGCCCCAGCATTTT
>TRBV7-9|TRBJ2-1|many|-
CASSFRTPQPYNEQFF
TGTGCCAGCAGCTTCAGGACGCCTCAGCCTTACAATGAGCAGTTCTTC
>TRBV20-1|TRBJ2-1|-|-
CSTTEGGPYNEQFF
TGCAGTACTACGGAGGGGGGCCCCTATAATGAGCAGTTCTTC
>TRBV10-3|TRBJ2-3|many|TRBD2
CAISSWTSGGADTQYF
TGTGCCATCAGTTCTTGGACTAGCGGCGGAGCAGATACGCAGTATTTT
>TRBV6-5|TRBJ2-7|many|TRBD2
CASNPWAGESEQYF
TGTGCCAGCAACCCCTGGGCGGGAGAGAGCGAGCAGTACTTC
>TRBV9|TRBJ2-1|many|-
CASSVWQSSYNEQFF
TGTGCCAGCAGCGTTTGGCAGAGCTCCTACAATGAGCAGTTCTTC